The rows below give T cell receptor beta chains drawn from one sample of a study of chemoradiotherapy in HPV16-positive cancers. Method: immunoSEQ multiplex PCR; TCRdb's copy keeps in-frame clones and lacks some. The sample comprises about 35,000 clones, around four fifths of which are singletons, and 3% to 4% rests with the top ten. The material was blood, obtained from a patient who underwent chemoradiotherapy. These receptors originate from a human donor with HPV-associated anogenital cancer. Each CDR3 is given with its conserved first and last residue. The D gene is left open where the match is weak.

D: TRBD1
V: TRBV5-6
length: 14
CDR3: CASSSTQGWETQYF

D: .
V: TRBV5-4
length: 13
CDR3: CASSLFAEETQYF

D: .
V: TRBV6-5
length: 14
CDR3: CASWGEATGGEAFF

D: .
V: TRBV6-4
length: 13
CDR3: CASSAISGEKLFF

D: TRBD1
V: TRBV11-2
length: 15
CDR3: CASSPGTGSYTEAFF

D: .
V: TRBV7-8
length: 14
CDR3: CASSLAMEGTEAFF

D: .
V: TRBV5-5
length: 14
CDR3: CASSFRTVNTEAFF

D: TRBD1
V: TRBV5-1
length: 15
CDR3: CASSDRTGGDTEAFF

D: .
V: TRBV9
length: 14
CDR3: CASSVGRLGQPQHF

D: TRBD1
V: TRBV2
length: 14
CDR3: CASSEDRGLGEQYF

D: TRBD1
V: TRBV25-1
length: 13
CDR3: CASSETGGTEAFF

D: TRBD2
V: TRBV19
length: 17
CDR3: CASSIPRSGGGYNEQFF

D: .
V: TRBV19
length: 12
CDR3: CASSNRVGELFF

D: .
V: TRBV5-1
length: 16
CDR3: CASSLGSGRGTDTQYF

D: .
V: TRBV28
length: 17
CDR3: CASKTSEAEGPTGAQYF

D: TRBD2
V: TRBV16
length: 15
CDR3: CASSQWAGGPNEQFF

D: TRBD1
V: TRBV5-5
length: 15
CDR3: CASSSADRGLSGYTF

D: TRBD1
V: TRBV7-9
length: 14
CDR3: CASTGQGDTGELFF

D: .
V: TRBV7-9
length: 17
CDR3: CASSQRTGRVFRETQYF

D: .
V: TRBV5-1
length: 14
CDR3: CASSLVGGQETQYF

D: .
V: TRBV11-2
length: 16
CDR3: CASSLGAGDSNQPQHF

D: TRBD1
V: TRBV12-5
length: 14
CDR3: CASGEGTGGVTQYF

D: .
V: TRBV10-3
length: 17
CDR3: CAISESNTGSAGNTIYF

D: TRBD2
V: TRBV11-3
length: 16
CDR3: CASSLGSGGTYNEQFF

D: TRBD2
V: TRBV27
length: 14
CDR3: CASSPGGGTYEQYF

D: .
V: TRBV7-9
length: 14
CDR3: CASTEVATNEKLFF

D: TRBD1
V: TRBV5-4
length: 16
CDR3: CASSGGSGQGGSPLHF

D: TRBD1
V: TRBV6-6
length: 13
CDR3: CASSDREGQPQHF

D: .
V: TRBV5-8
length: 15
CDR3: CASSFGILSNQPQHF

D: TRBD1
V: TRBV5-5
length: 16
CDR3: CASSPRQGGNNQPQHF

D: .
V: TRBV11-2
length: 12
CDR3: CASSFANTEAFF

D: TRBD1
V: TRBV7-9
length: 15
CDR3: CASSYPGGLVAEAFF

D: .
V: TRBV11-2
length: 13
CDR3: CASRMSITDTQYF

D: TRBD1
V: TRBV10-3
length: 12
CDR3: CATQRDSKASLF

D: TRBD2
V: TRBV7-9
length: 15
CDR3: CASSRRGVEGNEQFF

D: .
V: TRBV6-4
length: 13
CDR3: CASSVGWDQPQHF

D: .
V: TRBV9
length: 14
CDR3: CASSVLMNTGELFF

D: .
V: TRBV4-3
length: 18
CDR3: CASSQDFRTTLTLQPQHF

D: TRBD2
V: TRBV9
length: 17
CDR3: CASSDQRGGFSTGELFF

D: .
V: TRBV6-6
length: 12
CDR3: CASSTTVYEQYF

D: .
V: TRBV11-1
length: 13
CDR3: CASSLGTLGELFF

D: .
V: TRBV11-1
length: 14
CDR3: CASSLSTAGNEQYF

D: .
V: TRBV6-5
length: 15
CDR3: CASSSTDRLDTEAFF

D: .
V: TRBV6-1
length: 14
CDR3: CASSEAQAITEAFF